These T cell receptor beta chains were read from a single sample in a study of metastatic and nonmetastatic thyroid tumors. TCRdb re-called clones from the PCR reads using MiXCR. The table includes around 12,000 clones, about 37% detected once. The sequenced material came from tumor tissue. The receptors originated from a female donor with papillary thyroid cancer or a benign thyroid nodule (not recorded which). Some clones in this sample may be carry-over from other donors' samples. Both conserved end residues are trimmed from each CDR3. Not every row has a clone size; where given, it reads once, few, many or a size class.

abundance: NA
v_gene: TRBV27
j_gene: TRBJ1-2
CDR3aa: ASSAQGAGGYT

abundance: NA
v_gene: TRBV6-1
j_gene: TRBJ2-6
CDR3aa: ASSWGGVISGANVLT

abundance: NA
v_gene: TRBV11-1
j_gene: TRBJ2-2
CDR3aa: ASSLGLAGANTGELF

abundance: few
v_gene: TRBV6-5
j_gene: TRBJ2-2
CDR3aa: ASSYGQPNTGELF

abundance: few
v_gene: TRBV6-5
j_gene: TRBJ2-7
CDR3aa: ASREGPVEQY

abundance: NA
v_gene: TRBV24-1
j_gene: TRBJ2-5
CDR3aa: ATSEVPGETQY

abundance: NA
v_gene: TRBV12-3/TRBV12-4
j_gene: TRBJ2-7
CDR3aa: ASSLGYEQY

abundance: NA
v_gene: TRBV11-2
j_gene: TRBJ2-3
CDR3aa: ASSRGQGRTDTQY

abundance: NA
v_gene: TRBV11-3
j_gene: TRBJ2-7
CDR3aa: ASSLAGSEQY

abundance: many
v_gene: TRBV5-4
j_gene: TRBJ1-2
CDR3aa: ASSPFGGAGGYT

abundance: NA
v_gene: TRBV2
j_gene: TRBJ1-4
CDR3aa: ASRGTGGRYEKLF

abundance: NA
v_gene: TRBV20-1
j_gene: TRBJ1-6
CDR3aa: SARQGGDSPLH

abundance: few
v_gene: TRBV12-5
j_gene: TRBJ2-5
CDR3aa: ASGLGEQWRETQY

abundance: large
v_gene: TRBV12-3/TRBV12-4
j_gene: TRBJ1-1
CDR3aa: ASSYRSSMGIAF

abundance: NA
v_gene: TRBV15
j_gene: TRBJ2-7
CDR3aa: ATSMSGTYEQY

abundance: few
v_gene: TRBV6-2/TRBV6-3
j_gene: TRBJ1-5
CDR3aa: ASSYVGARGNQPQH

abundance: NA
v_gene: TRBV28
j_gene: TRBJ1-5
CDR3aa: ASSLEGKTIQPQH

abundance: NA
v_gene: TRBV28
j_gene: TRBJ2-7
CDR3aa: ASRRSPRDLSYEQY

abundance: NA
v_gene: TRBV19
j_gene: TRBJ2-2
CDR3aa: ASSIVLAGGPDTGELF

abundance: NA
v_gene: TRBV28
j_gene: TRBJ1-5
CDR3aa: ASSLTGIDQPQH

abundance: few
v_gene: TRBV6-1
j_gene: TRBJ2-2
CDR3aa: ASSEYVTGELF

abundance: NA
v_gene: TRBV4-1
j_gene: TRBJ1-2
CDR3aa: ASSQDGRGSYGYT

abundance: few
v_gene: TRBV19
j_gene: TRBJ1-2
CDR3aa: ASSYGPGGNYGYT

abundance: NA
v_gene: TRBV7-2
j_gene: TRBJ1-2
CDR3aa: ASSTTVGQGYGYT

abundance: NA
v_gene: TRBV6-1
j_gene: TRBJ2-3
CDR3aa: ASRLGGNTQY

abundance: once
v_gene: TRBV11-2
j_gene: TRBJ1-6
CDR3aa: ASTPGQNNSPLH

abundance: NA
v_gene: TRBV12-3/TRBV12-4
j_gene: TRBJ1-2
CDR3aa: ASSSSGTYGYT

abundance: NA
v_gene: TRBV11-2
j_gene: TRBJ2-7
CDR3aa: ASSPGTVYEQY

abundance: few
v_gene: TRBV28
j_gene: TRBJ2-2
CDR3aa: ASRAGTGGTGELF

abundance: few
v_gene: TRBV28
j_gene: TRBJ2-1
CDR3aa: ASKPGQAYNEQF

abundance: NA
v_gene: TRBV28
j_gene: TRBJ2-7
CDR3aa: ASSTPGTAYEQY

abundance: NA
v_gene: TRBV6-1
j_gene: TRBJ2-7
CDR3aa: ASRRDSSYEQY

abundance: NA
v_gene: TRBV20-1
j_gene: TRBJ1-5
CDR3aa: SARMQGVRGNQPQH

abundance: NA
v_gene: TRBV3-1
j_gene: TRBJ2-2
CDR3aa: ANSQRGANTGELF

abundance: many
v_gene: TRBV27
j_gene: TRBJ1-2
CDR3aa: ASSFEGNYGYT

abundance: once
v_gene: TRBV20-1
j_gene: TRBJ2-1
CDR3aa: SASDYDNEQF

abundance: NA
v_gene: TRBV20-1
j_gene: TRBJ1-1
CDR3aa: SARGGGTGRTEAF

abundance: NA
v_gene: TRBV11-3
j_gene: TRBJ1-2
CDR3aa: ASSLEGRGGNYGYT

abundance: NA
v_gene: TRBV4-3
j_gene: TRBJ2-7
CDR3aa: ASSLYGQGSYEQY

abundance: NA
v_gene: TRBV28
j_gene: TRBJ1-1
CDR3aa: ASSPWKDPEAF

abundance: NA
v_gene: TRBV27
j_gene: TRBJ2-7
CDR3aa: ASSLLDRLGEQY